This passage covers 23 T cell receptor beta chains from one sample sequenced in a study of response to subunit inactivated influenza vaccine. One entry per CDR3 protein results from TCRdb running MiXCR on the RT-PCR reads. The data contain hundreds of thousands of distinct CDR3 sequences, around 15% of them seen just once; the ten biggest clones take up 7.5% to 8%. Source: PBMCs from blood, taken around two weeks before vaccination. These receptors all stem from a man aged 50 to 59 who received an inactivated influenza vaccine.

CDR3 loop: CASSLGSPADTQYF. Here the CDR3 DNA reads TGCGCCAGCAGCTTGGGATCGCCGGCAGATACGCAGTATTTT. The J gene is TRBJ2-3, the V gene TRBV5-1, with unresolved D. CDR1 is SGHRS, CDR2 YFSETQ, per germline. Trimming took 0 bases from V and 4 from J, leaving 9 bases between them. The CDR3 runs 14 residues.

The chain is built from TRBV10-1 and TRBJ2-1; TRBD2 matches at 10 bases. Germline V lookup: CDR1 WNHNN, CDR2 SYGVQD (reference sequence). The CDR3 is made up of 16 amino acids. Trimming at V came to 0 bases and at J to 3 bases, leaving 2 bases not matched to a gene. The CDR3 reads CASSESTSGYYNEQFF. CDR3 bases: TGCGCCAGCAGTGAGTCGACTAGCGGGTACTACAATGAGCAGTTCTTC.

This clonotype was found many times. The chain employs TRBV4-3 and TRBJ2-2, with unresolved D. The CDR3 totals 15 residues. Trimming removed 0 bases at V and 6 bases at J, with 11 bases between. Germline assignment: CDR1 LGHNA and CDR2 YSLEER. The CDR3 bases are TGCGCCAGCAGCCAAGATAATGGGTTCGCCGGGGAGCTGTTTTTT. This encodes CASSQDNGFAGELFF.

This clonotype was seen a few times. The J gene is TRBJ2-1, the V gene TRBV5-1, with 11 bases fitting TRBD2. J gave up 7 bases and V 2 bases, and 5 bases lay outside the gene matches. CDR3 length: 15 residues. Germline V gene sequence: CDR1 SGHRS, CDR2 YFSETQ. This chain's CDR3 is CASSFSGGATNEQFF. CDR3 DNA: TGCGCCAGCAGCTTTAGCGGGGGGGCTACGAATGAGCAGTTCTTC.

In its sample, this clonotype was seen a few times. J is TRBJ1-1 and V is TRBV5-1; D perhaps matches TRBD1 (5 bases). This CDR3 is built from 17 residues. In germline, CDR1 is SGHRS, CDR2 YFSETQ. V lost 4 bases to trimming and J lost 2 bases, with 21 bases between them. In DNA, the CDR3 is TGCGCCAGCAGCCTTTTCAAAATCGGGGCTACAAACACTGAAGCTTTCTTT. As protein: CASSLFKIGATNTEAFF.

This clonotype was detected only a few times. The chain links TRBV4-2 to TRBJ2-5, with D possibly being TRBD1 or TRBD2 (5 bases each). Trimming removed 3 bases at V and 5 bases at J, with 19 bases between. The CDR3 totals 16 residues. Germline-derived CDR1 and CDR2 are LGHNA and YNFKEQ. CDR3 sequence reads: CASSQGPSGARETQYF. In DNA, the CDR3 is TGTGCCAGCAGCCAGGGACCTTCAGGCGCGAGGGAGACCCAGTACTTC.

The chain couples TRBV25-1 to TRBJ2-2, with TRBD2 matching 15 bases. The junction had 9 bases not matched to a gene; V was cut back by 5 bases and J by 5 bases. Per germline, CDR1 MGHDK and CDR2 SYGVNS. CDR3 length: 18 residues. CDR3 in amino acids: CASSPTEGLAGGTGELFF. DNA of the CDR3: TGTGCCAGCAGTCCCACGGAGGGACTAGCGGGAGGTACCGGGGAGCTGTTTTTT. The variable domain in full, with the rest retrieved from reference TRBV25-1 and TRBJ2-2, is EADIYQTPRYLVIGTGKKITLECSQTMGHDKMYWYQQDPGMELHLIHYSYGVNSTEKGDLSSESTVSRIRTEHFPLTLESARPSHTSQYLCASSPTEGLAGGTGELFFGEGSRLTVL.

The V call is TRBV4-2, the J call TRBJ2-2, with 8 nucleotides matching TRBD1. Per germline, CDR1 LGHNA and CDR2 YNFKEQ. J lost 6 bases, V lost 0 bases, and 6 bases had no gene match. The CDR3 runs 16 residues. CDR3 nucleotides: TGTGCCAGCAGCCAAGATGCAGGGGGCTTCGCCGGGGAGCTGTTTTTT. Encoded protein: CASSQDAGGFAGELFF.

The J gene is TRBJ2-3, the V gene TRBV28, with 9 bases that match TRBD2. The CDR3 is 16 amino acids. CDR1 is MDHEN, CDR2 SYDVKM, per germline. V shed 9 bases, J shed 5 bases, and the junction held 15 bases outside the gene matches. This CDR3 reads CASPKGAGGPIDTQYF. The CDR3 DNA follows: TGTGCCAGTCCTAAGGGGGCGGGAGGGCCCATAGATACGCAGTATTTT.

The gene calls are TRBV24-1 and TRBJ2-2, with a possible D match to TRBD2 (6 bases). Germline-derived CDR1 and CDR2 are KGHDR and SFDVKD. The V gene lost 1 base and the J gene lost 4 bases, with 12 bases spanning the gap. This CDR3 region has 16 residues. CDR3 residues: CATSDFDPEGTGELFF. The CDR3 bases are TGTGCCACCAGTGATTTCGATCCGGAGGGCACCGGGGAGCTGTTTTTT.

This clonotype was observed many times. The chain links TRBV15 to TRBJ2-7, with D possibly being TRBD1 (6 bases). The germline V and J ends were trimmed by 0 bases and 0 bases, with 9 bases remaining between them. CDR3 length: 15 residues. Germline values: CDR1 LNHNV, CDR2 YYDKDF (reference sequence). The CDR3 DNA sequence: TGTGCCACCAGCAGAGAAGGACAGTTCTCCTACGAGCAGTACTTC. Its translation: CATSREGQFSYEQYF.

This clonotype was seen a handful of times. The chain has TRBV3-1 and TRBJ2-1; D is perhaps TRBD1 (5 bases). The V gene lost 2 bases and the J gene lost 2 bases, with 13 bases spanning the gap. This CDR3 spans 16 amino acids. Germline lookup yields CDR1 LGHDT and CDR2 YNNKEL (reference sequence). The CDR3 nucleotides are TGTGCCAGCAGCCAAATCAGGGCTCTAGCCTACAATGAGCAGTTCTTC. Amino acid sequence: CASSQIRALAYNEQFF.

This clonotype was recorded many times. The V gene is TRBV5-1, the J gene TRBJ1-1; the D is unclear. V was pared by 0 bases and J by 9 bases, with 9 bases between. The CDR3 is 12 amino acids. Looked up from germline, CDR1 is SGHRS and CDR2 is YFSETQ. CDR3 bases: TGCGCCAGCAGCTTGGCCGAGGGAAAAGCTTTCTTT. Translated, it gives CASSLAEGKAFF.

Only a few counts were recorded for this clonotype. The chain couples TRBV18 to TRBJ2-6, with a weak D call TRBD1 (6 bases). CDR3 length: 17 amino acids. V lost 0 bases to trimming and J lost 0 bases, with 9 bases between them. Germline CDR1 is KGHSH and CDR2 is LQKENI. This CDR3 is CASSPPQGSSGANVLTF. The CDR3 region has the DNA TGTGCCAGCTCACCACCCCAGGGGAGCTCTGGGGCCAACGTCCTGACTTTC.

This clonotype was seen more than once but under ten times. This chain uses TRBV7-6 with TRBJ2-4; D is possibly TRBD2 (6 bases). CDR3 length: 17 amino acids. Trimming left V 1 base short and J 0 bases short, with 13 bases between. Germline lookup yields CDR1 SGHVS and CDR2 FNYEAQ. This CDR3 is CASSLGGLSLAKNIQYF. CDR3 DNA sequence: TGTGCCAGCAGCTTAGGGGGACTTTCGCTAGCCAAAAACATTCAGTACTTC. Using reference TRBV7-6 and TRBJ2-4 for the parts outside the CDR3, the full variable domain is GAGVSQSPRYKVTKRGQDVALRCDPISGHVSLYWYRQALGQGPEFLTYFNYEAQQDKSGLPNDRFSAERPEGSISTLTIQRTEQRDSAMYRCASSLGGLSLAKNIQYFGAGTRLSVL.

Only a few counts were recorded for this clonotype. J is TRBJ2-1 and V is TRBV5-1, with D maybe TRBD1 (6 bases). Trimming cost V 2 bases and J 1 base, with 13 bases left between them. This CDR3 is built from 16 residues. The germline gives CDR1 SGHRS, CDR2 YFSETQ. The CDR3 sequence is CASSFRQDPSYNEQFF. Written as DNA, the CDR3 is TGCGCCAGCAGCTTCCGACAGGACCCGTCCTACAATGAGCAGTTCTTC.

This clonotype has only a few counts. The V gene is TRBV25-1, the J gene TRBJ2-3, with a weak D call TRBD1 (5 bases). The CDR3 is 12 residues long. The V end lost 6 bases, the J end lost 6 bases, and 10 bases lay between the germline ends. CDR1 MGHDK and CDR2 SYGVNS come from the germline V gene. This CDR3 is CASRSQADTQYF. The CDR3 DNA reads TGTGCCAGCAGATCACAGGCGGATACGCAGTATTTT.

This chain uses TRBV6-2 or TRBV6-3 with TRBJ1-1; D gene unclear. Per the germline V gene, CDR1 is MNHEY and CDR2 is SVGEGT. Trimming removed 2 bases from V and 5 bases from J, with 12 bases in between. This CDR3 is built from 14 residues. The CDR3 sequence: CASSYPTDYTEAFF. The CDR3 DNA sequence: TGTGCCAGCAGTTACCCAACTGATTATACTGAAGCTTTCTTT.

V is TRBV5-6 and J is TRBJ2-1, with D uncertain. Germline V gene data show CDR1 as SGHDT and CDR2 as YYEEEE. The CDR3 sequence is 14 residues long. The germline V and J ends were trimmed by 0 bases and 3 bases, with 7 bases remaining between them. CDR3 DNA: TGTGCCAGCAGCTTGGGCCAGTACTACAATGAGCAGTTCTTC. Protein: CASSLGQYYNEQFF.

This chain links TRBV7-9 with TRBJ1-1; tentatively, D is TRBD1 (5 bases). V was pared by 5 bases and J by 11 bases, with 15 bases between. This CDR3 comprises 12 residues. Germline-derived CDR1 and CDR2 are SEHNR and FQNEAQ (reference sequence). This CDR3 reads CASSGTTDFAFF. CDR3 coding DNA: TGTGCCAGCAGCGGGACTACGGACTTTGCTTTCTTT.

The table lists this clonotype with a few counts. V gene TRBV7-3 combines with J gene TRBJ2-1; a possible D gene is TRBD1 (6 bases). The V end lost 4 bases, the J end lost 6 bases, and 16 bases lay between the germline ends. The V gene's germline CDR1 is SGHTA and CDR2 FQGTGA. The CDR3 is 15 amino acids. CDR3: CASSSTGLRRNEQFF. The CDR3 DNA reads TGTGCCAGCAGCTCAACAGGGTTGAGGCGCAATGAGCAGTTCTTC.

The J gene is TRBJ2-5, the V gene TRBV7-9, with D tentatively TRBD2 (7 bases). V was shortened by 5 bases and J by 2 bases, with 18 bases between the two germline ends. CDR3 length: 16 residues. Germline CDR1 is SEHNR and CDR2 is FQNEAQ (reference sequence). The CDR3 reads CASSPGFGGQQETQYF. CDR3 coding DNA: TGTGCCAGCAGCCCAGGGTTCGGGGGGCAACAAGAGACCCAGTACTTC.

This clonotype came up a few times. This rearrangement joins TRBV4-2 to TRBJ1-3, with 8 bases identical to TRBD1. The V segment lost 7 bases and the J segment 8 bases; nucleotides outside the gene matches: 16. CDR1 and CDR2 from the germline V gene are LGHNA and YNFKEQ. The CDR3 has 16 residues. This CDR3 reads CASTPEGIDRGHTIYF. In DNA, the CDR3 is TGTGCCAGCACCCCCGAAGGGATCGACAGGGGTCACACCATATATTTT.